Each of the 27 T cell receptor beta chains below was sequenced from the same sample in a study of T cells in Graves' hyperthyroidism and ophthalmopathy. RNA transcripts gave rise to amplified TCR beta CDR3 regions. The HTBI primer set served for first-round RT-PCR of the TCR CDR3. TCRdb re-called the multiplex PCR reads with MiXCR, one entry per CDR3 protein. Of 96,000 or so distinct CDR3 sequences listed, about half are singletons. Input material: blood. These receptors all come from a woman between 40 and 50 years old with Graves' hyperthyroidism.

In this sample, this clonotype turned up a few times. The junction departs from germline at one end; a sequencing error may be responsible. The chain links TRBV6-5 to TRBJ1-1; D is unresolved. Per germline, CDR1 MNHEY and CDR2 SVGAGI. The CDR3 covers 13 residues. CDR3 DNA: TGTGCCAGCAGTTACCCCGACACTTTTGAAGCTCTCTTT. Translating it yields CASSYPDTFEALF.

This clonotype was seen many times. The chain carries TRBV6-5 and TRBJ1-2; 9 nucleotides match TRBD1. In germline, CDR1 is MNHEY, CDR2 SVGAGI. V lost 6 bases to trimming and J lost 4 bases; unmatched junction nucleotides: 15. The length of the CDR3 is 17 residues. In DNA form, the CDR3 reads TGTGCCAGCAGCAGTTACCTAGGACAGGGGAAGACCTATGGCTACACCTTC. It yields the protein CASSSYLGQGKTYGYTF.

The V and J genes are TRBV11-1 and TRBJ2-7; 14 bases are shared with TRBD2. Germline loops: CDR1 SGHAT, CDR2 FQDESV (reference sequence). J gave up 0 bases and V 5 bases, and 6 bases lay outside the gene matches. The length of the CDR3 is 17 residues. CDR3 residues: CASSQGLAGAHSYEQYF. For the CDR3, the DNA is TGTGCCAGCAGCCAGGGACTAGCGGGAGCCCACTCCTACGAGCAGTACTTC.

This clonotype was counted at least ten times. The chain couples TRBV7-9 to TRBJ2-5; 8 bases are a match to TRBD1. CDR3 length equals 13 residues. From germline, CDR1 is SEHNR and CDR2 FQNEAQ (reference sequence). V lost 7 bases, J lost 3 bases, and 4 bases stayed unmatched. CDR3 nucleotide sequence: TGTGCCAGCACCGAGGACAGGGAAGAGACCCAGTACTTC. Translation gives CASTEDREETQYF.

This clonotype has ten or more counts. The chain combines TRBV7-6 with TRBJ1-1; 7 bases map to TRBD1. This CDR3 has 15 residues. The trim removed 3 bases at V and 0 bases at J, leaving 4 bases unmatched. Looked up from germline, CDR1 is SGHVS and CDR2 is FNYEAQ. Written as DNA, the CDR3 is TGTGCCAGCAGCTTTGGACAGGCTATGAACACTGAAGCTTTCTTT. Translating it yields CASSFGQAMNTEAFF.

Notes on this clonotype: The conserved phenylalanine or tryptophan is not found at the CDR3 terminus, so this likely reflects a read error. The limits of the CDR3 on the DNA are not certain, so only TCRdb's listed CDR3 is given. The chain uses TRBV5-1 and TRBJ2-2; the table assigns TRBD1, which was not confirmed against the DNA. The CDR3 numbers 10 amino acids, ends counted. In germline, CDR1 is SGHRS, CDR2 YFSETQ. CDR3 loop: CASSAQTGRG.

For this clonotype: A junction boundary mismatches the germline segment, possibly from a read error. The gene calls are TRBV5-1 and TRBJ2-5; TRBD1 or TRBD2 may be the D gene (5 bases each). Germline CDR1 reads SGHRS; CDR2 reads YFSETQ. The CDR3 contains 12 residues. This chain's CDR3 is CASGLLGQTQYF. As DNA, the CDR3 is TGCGCCAGCGGCTTACTGGGACAGACCCAGTACTTC.

This clonotype was observed a handful of times. In this CDR3 the conserved last residue, phenylalanine or tryptophan, is missing, so a read error is likely. No DNA is shown, since the ends of the CDR3 on it are uncertain; the CDR3 is the one TCRdb lists. The rearrangement joins TRBV9 to TRBJ1-1; the table gives TRBD1 as D, unverified against the DNA. Ends included, the CDR3 has 8 residues. CDR1 SGDLS and CDR2 YYNGEE come from the germline V gene. The CDR3 here is CASSVEGG.

This clonotype turned up a few times. Since a much larger clone is just one base distant, this may be a read error. J is TRBJ2-6 and V is TRBV10-3; D is ambiguous. Germline-derived CDR1 and CDR2 are ENHRY and SYGVKD. V was cut by 5 bases and J by 8 bases, with 10 bases left in between. CDR3 length: 13 residues. CDR3 DNA: TGTGCCATCAGTTTTTCGGGTTCCAACGTCCTGACTTTC. This codes for CAISFSGSNVLTF.

The J gene is TRBJ1-6, the V gene TRBV6-1; 7 bases are shared with TRBD1. Germline-derived CDR1 and CDR2 are MNHNS and SASEGT. The CDR3 is 15 residues long. V shed 6 bases, J shed 11 bases, and the junction held 13 bases outside the gene matches. CDR3 amino acids: CASRSGGPALTPLHF. The CDR3 DNA reads TGTGCCAGCAGGTCAGGGGGACCAGCGTTAACACCCCTCCACTTT.

In its sample, this clonotype was seen once. This chain connects TRBV12-3 or TRBV12-4 to TRBJ1-4, with 8 bases identical to TRBD1. Trimming removed 2 bases from V and 6 bases from J; junction bases left unmatched: 5. The CDR3 extends over 15 amino acids. CDR3 nucleotides: TGTGCCAGCAGTTTACGGACAGGGCGGCATGAAAAACTGTTTTTT. Its protein product is CASSLRTGRHEKLFF.

The gene calls are TRBV24-1 and TRBJ2-7; possible D gene TRBD1, 5 bases. The CDR3 has 14 residues. Germline values: CDR1 KGHDR, CDR2 SFDVKD. With 4 bases removed from V and 4 bases from J, the gap between germline ends came to 13 bases. CDR3 sequence reads: CATSESDSGYEQYF. CDR3 coding DNA: TGTGCCACCAGTGAATCGGATTCAGGGTACGAGCAGTACTTC.

This clonotype was detected ten times or more. The V call is TRBV24-1, the J call TRBJ2-5, with TRBD1 matching over 8 bases. The germline V gene has CDR1 KGHDR and CDR2 SFDVKD. The trim removed 7 bases at V and 2 bases at J, leaving 2 bases unmatched. There are 13 residues in the CDR3. The CDR3 protein is CATSQGAQETQYF. The CDR3 nucleotides are TGTGCCACCAGCCAGGGGGCGCAAGAGACCCAGTACTTC.

This clonotype occurred many times. This chain joins TRBV6-6 and TRBJ1-2; 7 bases map to TRBD1. V shed 6 bases, J shed 6 bases, and the junction held 7 bases outside the gene matches. This CDR3 comprises 13 residues. CDR1 is MNHNY and CDR2 is SVGAGI in the germline V gene (reference sequence). CDR3 loop: CASSLLGQNGYTF. CDR3 DNA: TGTGCCAGCAGCCTACTGGGACAGAATGGCTACACCTTC.

J is TRBJ1-6 and V is TRBV15; 7 positions agree with TRBD1. This CDR3 is built from 15 residues. The ends lost 1 base at V and 8 bases at J; junction bases unmatched: 5. Germline CDR1 reads LNHNV; CDR2 reads YYDKDF (reference sequence). CDR3 loop: CATSRAHRGDSPLHF. CDR3 in DNA: TGTGCCACCAGCAGAGCTCACAGGGGTGATTCACCCCTCCACTTT.

Comment on this clonotype: Since a much larger clone is just one base distant, this may be a read error. The chain joins TRBV2 to TRBJ1-4, with TRBD1 identical over 7 bases. The CDR3 is 13 residues long. With 3 bases clipped from V and 8 bases from J, the junction kept 3 bases outside the gene matches. CDR1 and CDR2 from the germline V gene are SNHLY and FYNNEI. The CDR3 region is CASSDDREEKLFF. The CDR3 DNA reads TGTGCCAGCAGTGACGACAGGGAGGAAAAACTGTTTTTT.

This clonotype was seen once. The chain recombines TRBV24-1 with TRBJ2-2; D unresolved. Germline lookup yields CDR1 KGHDR and CDR2 SFDVKD. The length of the CDR3 is 13 residues. In nucleotides, the CDR3 is TGTGCTGGACGGAACGCGAACACCGGGGAGCTGTTTTTT. As protein: CAGRNANTGELFF.

This clonotype has at least ten counts. This sequence joins TRBV7-9 and TRBJ2-7; D remains ambiguous. Trimming removed 2 bases from V and 2 bases from J, with 4 bases in between. In germline, CDR1 is SEHNR, CDR2 FQNEAQ (reference sequence). The CDR3 has 12 residues. This chain's CDR3 is CASSLWAYEQYF. CDR3 DNA: TGTGCCAGCAGCTTATGGGCCTACGAGCAGTACTTC.

This clonotype was found many times. The chain joins TRBV20-1 to TRBJ1-4; unclear D gene. From germline, CDR1 is DFQATT and CDR2 SNEGSKA (reference sequence). Trimming removed 5 bases at V and 6 bases at J, with 16 bases between. The CDR3 contains 14 residues. The CDR3 protein is CSAPGVESDEKLFF. Written as DNA, the CDR3 is TGCAGTGCTCCCGGCGTGGAGTCGGATGAAAAACTGTTTTTT.

The chain has TRBV29-1 and TRBJ2-7; 11 nucleotides match TRBD2. Germline V gene lookup returns CDR1 SQVTM and CDR2 ANQGSEA. V was pared by 4 bases and J by 2 bases, with 1 base of the junction left unmatched. There are 13 residues in the CDR3. The CDR3 nucleotides are TGCAGCGTTGTACTAGCGGGAGCCTACGAGCAGTACTTC. Its protein is CSVVLAGAYEQYF.

To note about this clonotype: At one end, the junction sequence differs from germline, possibly due to a read error. The chain joins TRBV29-1 to TRBJ1-1, with D possibly matching TRBD1 (5 bases). Per germline, CDR1 SQVTM and CDR2 ANQGSEA. This CDR3 is built from 14 residues. CDR3 loop: CSVGGASLNTGAFF. CDR3 coding DNA: TGCAGCGTTGGGGGCGCCTCTCTTAACACTGGAGCTTTCTTT.

The chain has TRBV29-1 and TRBJ1-6; 9 nucleotides line up with TRBD1. CDR1 SQVTM and CDR2 ANQGSEA come from the germline V gene. This CDR3 has 13 residues. The ends lost 6 bases at V and 6 bases at J; junction bases unmatched: 3. The CDR3 reads CSVATGGNSPLHF. Here the CDR3 DNA reads TGCAGCGTGGCGACAGGGGGTAATTCACCCCTCCACTTT.

This clonotype was detected many times. The chain couples TRBV7-2 to TRBJ2-7, with 11 bases lining up with TRBD1. V was clipped by 7 bases and J by 4 bases; unmatched bases: 12. The CDR3 has 16 residues. Germline V gives CDR1 SGHTA, CDR2 FQGNSA. The CDR3 is CASTLIGGTGGYEQYF. The CDR3 region has the DNA TGTGCCAGCACCCTCATAGGAGGGACAGGGGGGTACGAGCAGTACTTC.

The chain employs TRBV5-1 and TRBJ2-6, with 7 bases identical to TRBD1. The CDR3 is 18 amino acids. CDR1 SGHRS and CDR2 YFSETQ come from the germline V gene. With 5 bases clipped from V and 0 bases from J, the junction kept 11 bases outside the gene matches. CDR3 sequence: CASSPGTESLSGANVLTF. The CDR3 DNA sequence: TGCGCCAGCAGTCCCGGGACAGAGTCCCTCTCTGGGGCCAACGTCCTGACTTTC.

There are many counts of this clonotype. This chain links TRBV5-1 with TRBJ2-3; D is possibly TRBD1 or TRBD2 (5 bases each). Germline CDR1 SGHRS, CDR2 YFSETQ. V lost 0 bases, J lost 4 bases, and 12 bases lay in between. The CDR3 loop spans 15 amino acids. The CDR3 protein is CASSLGGWGADTQYF. The CDR3 region has the DNA TGCGCCAGCAGCTTGGGCGGGTGGGGCGCAGATACGCAGTATTTT.

Comment on this clonotype: A much larger clone lies one base from this, so it may be a read error. The chain links TRBV6-1 to TRBJ1-1; 7 bases fit TRBD1. Per germline, CDR1 MNHNS and CDR2 SASEGT. Trimming took 3 bases from V and 10 from J; bases not matched to a gene: 8. The CDR3 totals 13 residues. Written as DNA, the CDR3 is TGTGCCAGCAGTGAGAAGAGGGGGCTTTTAGCTTTCTTT. Translated: CASSEKRGLLAFF.

This clonotype was counted many times. V and J are TRBV3-1 and TRBJ1-2, with 7 bases matching TRBD1. Germline CDR1 is LGHDT and CDR2 is YNNKEL (reference sequence). The CDR3 totals 12 residues. V lost 5 bases to trimming and J lost 8 bases; unmatched junction nucleotides: 5. CDR3 protein: CASSNRGTGYTF. The DNA of the CDR3 is TGTGCCAGCAGCAACAGGGGAACCGGCTACACCTTC.